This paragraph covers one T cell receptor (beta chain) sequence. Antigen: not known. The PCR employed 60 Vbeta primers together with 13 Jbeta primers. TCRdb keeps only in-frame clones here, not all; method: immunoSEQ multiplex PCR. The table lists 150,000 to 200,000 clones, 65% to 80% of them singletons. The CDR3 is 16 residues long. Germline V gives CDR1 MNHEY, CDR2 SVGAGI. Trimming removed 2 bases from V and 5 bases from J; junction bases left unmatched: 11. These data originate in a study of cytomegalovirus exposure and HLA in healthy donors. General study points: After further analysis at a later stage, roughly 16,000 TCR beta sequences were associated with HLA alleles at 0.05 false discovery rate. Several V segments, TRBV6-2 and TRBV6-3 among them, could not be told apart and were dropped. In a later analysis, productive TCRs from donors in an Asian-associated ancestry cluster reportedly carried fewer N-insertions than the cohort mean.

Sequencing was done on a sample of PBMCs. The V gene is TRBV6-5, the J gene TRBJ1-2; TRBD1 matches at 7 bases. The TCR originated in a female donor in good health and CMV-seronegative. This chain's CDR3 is CASSYEGVQGSYGYTF. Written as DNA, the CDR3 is TGTGCCAGCAGTTACGAGGGTGTACAGGGGAGTTATGGCTACACCTTC.